The clone carrying this T cell receptor (beta chain) has just a few counts. No antigen is known for it. cDNA serving as the sequencing template came from extracted, reverse transcribed RNA. The method was immunoSEQ multiplex PCR; TCRdb's version includes in-frame clones alone and lacks a portion of them. The table records about 190,000 clones, roughly 61% of them present only once. V lost 8 bases, J lost 6 bases, and 8 bases stayed unmatched. Germline CDR1 and CDR2: LGHNT and FRNRAP. The CDR3 has 14 residues. Treatment in this sample: oral pan-JAK inhibitor, 5-10 mg twice daily. The data were obtained in a study of CD8+ T cells in alopecia areata. Study in general: The protocol delivered tofacitinib for 6 to 18 months, then withdrew it for 6 months.

Study results and caveats: Because of a solitary nonresponder, the connection of baseline CD8+ expansion to response stays uncertain. Expanded CD8+ clones among the top 100, as well as scalp clonality, were significantly decreased by tofacitinib.

The chain carries TRBV12-5 and TRBJ2-3; TRBD1 agrees at 10 bases. The receptor was isolated from a human donor with alopecia areata. Specimen: CD8+ T cells sorted from blood, collected at week 24, from a patient treated with tofacitinib. CDR3 region: CASPETGGGDTQYF. In DNA, the CDR3 is TGTGCTAGTCCCGAGACAGGGGGCGGCGATACGCAGTATTTT.